These 6 T cell receptor beta chains came from one sample sequenced in a study of T-cell memory formation after mild COVID-19. TCRdb processed the 5' RACE reads anew with MiXCR; each CDR3 protein has one entry. In the table there are 45,000 to 65,000 distinct CDR3 sequences, 9.5% of which are singletons. The material sequenced was PBMCs or a T cell subset sorted from them (not recorded which). Receptors originate from a man in his late teens or twenties who had mild COVID-19 (a few samples of this study predate the infection). Cell type and time point are not known.

Many counts were recorded for this clonotype. The chain carries TRBV7-2 and TRBJ1-5; no clear D gene. Trimming took 1 base from V and 2 from J, leaving 9 bases between them. The CDR3 has 15 residues. The germline CDR1 and CDR2 sequences are SGHTA and FQGNSA. The CDR3: CASSLDTGGNQPQHF. In DNA form, the CDR3 reads TGTGCCAGCAGCTTAGACACGGGCGGCAATCAGCCCCAGCATTTT.

V and J are TRBV7-2 and TRBJ2-5, with D possibly being TRBD2 (6 bases). Trimming cost V 5 bases and J 5 bases, with 15 bases left between them. Germline V gene data show CDR1 as SGHTA and CDR2 as FQGNSA. The CDR3 is made up of 14 amino acids. CDR3 bases: TGTGCCAGCAGCCTAACACTAGCAACGGAGACCCAGTACTTC. Residues: CASSLTLATETQYF.

The V gene is TRBV18, the J gene TRBJ2-5, with TRBD2 identical over 9 bases. This CDR3 is 14 amino acids long. The junction had 5 bases not matched to a gene; V was cut back by 3 bases and J by 6 bases. CDR1 is KGHSH, CDR2 LQKENI, per germline. CDR3 coding DNA: TGTGCCAGCTCACCGGGACTAGCAGGGAAGACCCAGTACTTC. It encodes CASSPGLAGKTQYF.

The V and J genes are TRBV4-3 and TRBJ2-3, with D tentatively TRBD1 (6 bases). The CDR3 sequence is 17 residues long. Deletions cut 0 bases from V and 4 bases from J, with 17 bases between. Germline values: CDR1 LGHNA, CDR2 YSLEER. The CDR3 nucleotides read TGCGCCAGCAGCCAAGATTTCTCAGGGGCCGGGGCAGATACGCAGTATTTT. This translates into CASSQDFSGAGADTQYF.

There are a few counts of this clonotype. V is TRBV11-2 and J is TRBJ2-1; TRBD1 matches at 11 bases. The CDR3 totals 16 residues. V was pared by 5 bases and J by 3 bases, with 6 bases of the junction left unmatched. CDR1 and CDR2 (germline): SGHAT, FQNNGV. The CDR3 DNA reads as TGTGCCAGCAGCGGATCTGGGACAGGGGGCTACAATGAGCAGTTCTTC. Translation: CASSGSGTGGYNEQFF.

This clonotype was observed many times. The rearrangement links TRBV4-2 to TRBJ2-1, with 8 nucleotides matching TRBD2. CDR1 is LGHNA, CDR2 YNFKEQ, per germline. This CDR3 region has 13 residues. The junction had 10 bases not matched to a gene; V was cut back by 10 bases and J by 8 bases. CDR3 nucleotides: TGTGCCACCTCCCGGGGGGGCATCGATGAGCAGTTCTTC. It yields the protein CATSRGGIDEQFF.